The 28 T cell receptor beta chains below all came from one sample that was sequenced in a study of T cell responses to AZD1222 COVID-19 vaccine. Repertoires were generated with immunoSEQ multiplex PCR, while TCRdb's copy carries only in-frame clones and drops some. The sample includes about 84,000 clones, 80% to 90% of them seen just once. The sample consisted of peripheral blood, taken 28 days after the second AZD1222 dose. These receptors were taken from an adult who received the AZD1222 COVID-19 vaccine.

There are a few counts of this clone. V usage is TRBV14 and J usage is TRBJ2-5; D is ambiguous. The CDR3 loop spans 11 amino acids. Per germline, CDR1 SGHDN and CDR2 FVKESK. V shed 1 base and J shed 5 bases, with 2 bases lying between them. CDR3 nucleotides: TGTGCCAGCAGCCAAGCCGAGACCCAGTACTTC. This gives the protein CASSQAETQYF. The full variable domain, rest sourced from reference TRBV14 and TRBJ2-5, is EAGVTQFPSHSVIEKGQTVTLRCDPISGHDNLYWYRRVMGKEIKFLLHFVKESKQDESGMPNNRFLAERTGGTYSTLKVQPAELEDSGVYFCASSQAETQYFGPGTRLLVL.

This chain links TRBV27 with TRBJ2-3; 11 bases line up with TRBD2. Trimming cost V 6 bases and J 5 bases; bases outside gene matches: 7. Germline values: CDR1 MNHEY, CDR2 SMNVEV (reference sequence). The CDR3 length is 15 residues. DNA of the CDR3: TGTGCCAGCAGGCCCCTAGCGGGGGGTGGAGATACGCAGTATTTT. Its translation: CASRPLAGGGDTQYF.

The chain combines TRBV10-3 with TRBJ2-2, with a possible D match to TRBD2 (6 bases). This CDR3 contains 14 residues. Trimming left V 7 bases short and J 0 bases short, with 9 bases between. Germline CDR1 reads ENHRY; CDR2 reads SYGVKD. CDR3 sequence reads: CAITGATNTGELFF. The DNA of the CDR3 is TGTGCCATCACGGGAGCAACGAACACCGGGGAGCTGTTTTTT.

This chain joins TRBV5-4 and TRBJ2-3; TRBD1 aligns across 10 bases. The CDR3 is 16 residues long. Losses at the gene ends were 4 bases for V and 5 bases for J; bases not matched to a gene: 10. Germline-derived CDR1 and CDR2 are SGHNT and YYREEE (reference sequence). In nucleotides, the CDR3 is TGTGCCAGCAGCCCTCCGGGGGACAGGGGAATAGATACGCAGTATTTT. Residues: CASSPPGDRGIDTQYF.

This clone was picked up one time. This sequence joins TRBV12-1 and TRBJ1-5. TRBV12-1 is a documented pseudogene. CDR3 length: 15 amino acids. CDR3 loop: CASSFAAATGQPQHF. CDR3 DNA: TGTGCCAGCAGCTTTGCGGCCGCGACGGGTCAGCCCCAGCATTTT.

The chain joins TRBV3-1 (or the pseudogene TRBV3-2) to TRBJ2-7; 11 nucleotides line up with TRBD1. This CDR3 is 14 amino acids long. Per germline, CDR1 LGHDT and CDR2 YNNKEL (reference sequence). V gave up 4 bases and J gave up 3 bases; unmatched junction bases: 2. CDR3 nucleotides: TGTGCCAGCAGCCTGGGACAGGGGGGCTACGAGCAGTACTTC. Translated: CASSLGQGGYEQYF.

The CDR3 bases are TGTGCCAGTAGTCACAGGGAAACCAAAAACATTCAGTACTTC. The encoded protein is CASSHRETKNIQYF. The chain is built from TRBV19 and TRBJ2-4; TRBD1 might be the D (6 bases). Germline CDR1 and CDR2: LNHDA and SQIVND (reference sequence). Trimming removed 5 bases at V and 2 bases at J, with 10 bases between. CDR3 size: 14 residues.

This chain links TRBV6-1 with TRBJ2-3; D perhaps matches TRBD1 (6 bases). CDR3 size: 16 residues. Germline V lookup: CDR1 MNHNS, CDR2 SASEGT. V was pared by 4 bases and J by 0 bases, with 14 bases between. The CDR3 loop is CASSVTGRSSTDTQYF. In DNA form, the CDR3 reads TGTGCCAGCAGTGTGACAGGTCGCAGTAGCACAGATACGCAGTATTTT.

The chain recombines TRBV11-3 with TRBJ2-2; TRBD1 matches 9 bases. V lost 4 bases and J lost 3; bases outside the gene matches: 3. In germline, CDR1 is SGHNT, CDR2 YENEEA. The CDR3 loop spans 15 amino acids. CDR3 sequence reads: CASSYHRGHTGELFF. The CDR3 DNA reads TGTGCCAGCAGCTACCACAGGGGGCACACCGGGGAGCTGTTTTTT.

The V gene is TRBV10-3, the J gene TRBJ2-1; no definite D call. This CDR3 is 14 amino acids long. V gave up 4 bases and J gave up 7 bases, with 14 bases separating them. The germline V gene encodes CDR1 ENHRY and CDR2 SYGVKD. The CDR3 region has the DNA TGTGCCATCAGTGCGGGCGGTCTTATAAATGAGCAGTTCTTC. This encodes CAISAGGLINEQFF.

This clone was recorded many times. The genes are TRBV7-9 and TRBJ2-5, with unresolved D. The CDR3 is made up of 15 amino acids. V lost 4 bases and J lost 5, with 17 bases in between. Germline CDR1 and CDR2: SEHNR and FQNEAQ (reference sequence). CDR3 in DNA: TGTGCCAGCAGCTCAGCCCTGCGAAGTGTGGAGACCCAGTACTTC. Translated: CASSSALRSVETQYF.

The V and J genes are TRBV27 and TRBJ2-1; D unresolved. The CDR3 sequence is 12 residues long. The V end lost 0 bases, the J end lost 4 bases, and 1 base lay between the germline ends. Germline CDR1 and CDR2: MNHEY and SMNVEV (reference sequence). The CDR3 DNA follows: TGTGCCAGCAGTTTATCATACAATGAGCAGTTCTTC. It codes for CASSLSYNEQFF.

The V gene is TRBV5-6, the J gene TRBJ2-1, with TRBD2 matching over 11 bases. Per germline, CDR1 SGHDT and CDR2 YYEEEE. Germline trimming cut 4 bases from V and 8 bases from J; bases unmatched to any gene: 8. The CDR3 has 15 amino acids. CDR3 sequence: CASSLRASGGYEQFF. The CDR3 DNA reads as TGTGCCAGCAGCCTGAGGGCTAGCGGGGGGTATGAGCAGTTCTTC.

For this clone: The same CDR3 can be traced to other DNA sequences in this sample. The chain uses TRBV2 and TRBJ2-7; D is tentatively TRBD1 or TRBD2 (6 bases each). Between the trimmed V and J ends, which lost 5 bases and 6 bases, there was a span of 29 bases. Germline CDR1 is SNHLY and CDR2 is FYNNEI. The CDR3 is made up of 18 amino acids. The CDR3 bases are TGTGCCAGCAGTCCTCGCGGGACTGGGGGCGCGAGGAGCTCCGAGCAGTACTTC. It specifies CASSPRGTGGARSSEQYF.

This chain connects TRBV3-1 (or the pseudogene TRBV3-2) to TRBJ1-2, with D tentatively TRBD1 (6 bases). V was clipped by 0 bases and J by 8 bases, with 19 bases between them. The CDR3 sequence is 16 residues long. CDR1 is LGHDT and CDR2 is YNNKEL in the germline V gene (reference sequence). This chain's CDR3 is CASSQDQGTLGRGYTF. In DNA, the CDR3 is TGTGCCAGCAGCCAAGATCAGGGGACACTTGGACGGGGCTACACCTTC.

The chain joins TRBV5-4 to TRBJ2-2; a possible D gene is TRBD2 (7 bases). In germline, CDR1 is SGHNT, CDR2 YYREEE (reference sequence). Trimming left V 3 bases short and J 1 base short, with 13 bases between. The CDR3 covers 16 residues. The CDR3 loop is CASSWGGGQNTGELFF. The CDR3 bases are TGTGCCAGCAGCTGGGGCGGGGGACAGAACACCGGGGAGCTGTTTTTT. The whole variable domain, filled in from reference TRBV5-4 and TRBJ2-2, reads ETGVTQSPTHLIKTRGQQVTLRCSSQSGHNTVSWYQQALGQGPQFIFQYYREEENGRGNFPPRFSGLQFPNYSSELNVNALELDDSALYLCASSWGGGQNTGELFFGEGSRLTVL.

J is TRBJ2-7 and V is TRBV7-6; TRBD1 aligns across 7 bases. The trim removed 4 bases at V and 0 bases at J, leaving 6 bases unmatched. Germline-derived CDR1 and CDR2 are SGHVS and FNYEAQ. The CDR3 is 15 residues long. CDR3 bases: TGTGCCAGCAGCTCGCTGACAGGGAGCTCCTACGAGCAGTACTTC. It encodes CASSSLTGSSYEQYF.

This chain connects TRBV19 to TRBJ2-6; tentatively, D is TRBD2 (6 bases). V dropped 7 bases and J dropped 0 bases, with 19 bases sitting between them. The CDR3 is 18 residues long. Germline assignment: CDR1 LNHDA and CDR2 SQIVND (reference sequence). The CDR3 reads CASTRVAGSGSGANVLTF. CDR3 DNA sequence: TGTGCCAGTACCCGGGTGGCGGGGAGCGGCTCTGGGGCCAACGTCCTGACTTTC.

V is TRBV7-9 and J is TRBJ2-3; a possible D gene is TRBD1 (5 bases). Deletions cut 5 bases from V and 5 bases from J, with 8 bases between. Germline V gives CDR1 SEHNR, CDR2 FQNEAQ (reference sequence). The CDR3 extends over 12 amino acids. CDR3 region: CASSRTGDTQYF. The DNA for the CDR3 is TGTGCCAGCAGCCGAACAGGAGATACGCAGTATTTT.

The chain has TRBV7-8 and TRBJ2-5, with 9 bases fitting TRBD1. The germline gives CDR1 SGHVS, CDR2 FQNEAQ. The V gene end was trimmed by 3 bases and the J gene end by 7 bases; junction bases not matched to a gene: 12. This CDR3 has 16 residues. The CDR3 region has the DNA TGTGCCAGCAGCTTGAGGGGACAGGGACCGTTAGGGACCCAGTACTTC. It yields the protein CASSLRGQGPLGTQYF.

The chain carries TRBV5-6 and TRBJ2-7; D is perhaps TRBD2 (6 bases). Deletions cut 0 bases from V and 4 bases from J, with 20 bases between. Germline assignment: CDR1 SGHDT and CDR2 YYEEEE. This CDR3 is built from 17 residues. The CDR3 loop reads CASSLGFVGGGQYEQYF. The DNA for the CDR3 is TGTGCCAGCAGCTTGGGTTTTGTCGGGGGAGGCCAATACGAGCAGTACTTC.

V is TRBV30 and J is TRBJ1-5; D gene uncertain. The V gene's germline CDR1 is GTSNPN and CDR2 SVGIG (reference sequence). The CDR3 has 12 amino acids. V lost 1 base, J lost 4 bases, and 5 bases lay in between. The CDR3 protein is CAWSERNQPQHF. The CDR3 region has the DNA TGTGCCTGGAGTGAGCGAAATCAGCCCCAGCATTTT.

The chain combines TRBV9 with TRBJ2-1; a possible D gene is TRBD2 (6 bases). This CDR3 spans 11 amino acids. The germline V gene has CDR1 SGDLS and CDR2 YYNGEE. Trimming removed 6 bases at V and 13 bases at J, with 14 bases between. CDR3 protein: CASKPGDLQFF. CDR3 in DNA: TGTGCCAGCAAGCCGGGGGACCTCCAGTTCTTC.

The V and J genes are TRBV2 and TRBJ1-6; 7 bases match TRBD1. This CDR3 contains 15 residues. Germline V gene sequence: CDR1 SNHLY, CDR2 FYNNEI. Trimming cost V 5 bases and J 7 bases; bases outside gene matches: 8. CDR3 protein: CASSTRQGKNSPLHF. The CDR3 coding sequence is TGTGCCAGCAGTACCAGACAGGGAAAGAATTCACCCCTCCACTTT.

This chain links TRBV24-1 with TRBJ1-2; D is uncertain. This CDR3 comprises 14 residues. Trimming left V 11 bases short and J 4 bases short, with 19 bases between. CDR1 and CDR2 from the germline V gene are KGHDR and SFDVKD. Written as DNA, the CDR3 is TGTGCCATCTACCGGGCCCCAGACGTCTATGGCTACACCTTC. It encodes CAIYRAPDVYGYTF.

This clone occurred once. This sequence joins TRBV6-5 and TRBJ2-2, with 9 bases fitting TRBD2. This CDR3 is 14 amino acids long. V dropped 9 bases and J dropped 3; count of bases not matched to a gene: 5. CDR1 and CDR2 from the germline V gene are MNHEY and SVGAGI. The CDR3 reads CASGTSLYTGELFF. The CDR3 bases are TGTGCCAGTGGGACTAGCTTGTACACCGGGGAGCTGTTTTTT.

This chain uses TRBV19 with TRBJ1-5; no clear D gene. The germline V gene encodes CDR1 LNHDA and CDR2 SQIVND (reference sequence). The CDR3 has 17 amino acids. The V end was cut by 3 bases, the J end by 0 bases, with 15 bases between. The CDR3 sequence: CASSMISRYYSNQPQHF. DNA for the CDR3: TGTGCCAGTAGTATGATTTCCAGGTATTATAGCAATCAGCCCCAGCATTTT.

This clone has just a few counts. The chain couples TRBV28 to TRBJ2-2; D perhaps matches TRBD1 (6 bases). The V end lost 7 bases, the J end lost 1 base, and 10 bases lay between the germline ends. This CDR3 has 14 amino acids. Germline CDR1 reads MDHEN; CDR2 reads SYDVKM. CDR3 nucleotide sequence: TGTGCCAGCACGTCGACAGGGAACACCGGGGAGCTGTTTTTT. It specifies CASTSTGNTGELFF.